Described below is a single T cell receptor beta chain sequence and its context. What it binds is not known. V was pared by 5 bases and J by 5 bases, with 18 bases of the junction left unmatched. This CDR3 contains 19 residues. The V gene's germline CDR1 is SGHRS and CDR2 YFSETQ. This specimen belongs to a study of identifying expanded T cells in peripheral blood. Healthy donors had no documented immune events, such as infections, while sampled. Generated by immunoSEQ multiplex PCR, the TCRdb table keeps only in-frame clones and is missing some. The table records about 100,000 clones, 80% to 90% of them present only once. Study findings and constraints: About 1.2 clones differed between technical replicates, versus about 15 and 19 over time. Across healthy donors, higher total template counts meant significantly greater approximately two-week count variance.

The sequenced sample consisted of blood. The rearrangement links TRBV5-1 to TRBJ2-5; 13 bases are a match to TRBD2. The TCR was taken from a person between 18 and 75 years old in good health. This chain's CDR3 is CASSLTPQTSGRATETQYF. CDR3 DNA sequence: TGCGCCAGCAGTCTTACCCCCCAAACTAGCGGGAGGGCCACGGAGACCCAGTACTTC.